These 9 T cell receptor beta chains were all obtained from the same sample, sequenced in a study of T-cell reconstitution after alpha-beta-depleted transplantation in children. As it was prepared, the TCRbeta library received unique molecular identifiers. MiXCR, run by TCRdb on the PCR reads, gives a single entry per CDR3 protein. The table has around 380,000 distinct CDR3 sequences, 9.5% to 13% seen once. The starting material was PBMCs from the stem cell graft donor, obtained from the stem cell graft. All receptors come from a human donor who donated a stem cell graft to a child with acute myeloid leukemia.

This clonotype came up a few times. The chain couples TRBV11-1 to TRBJ2-5; D is perhaps TRBD1 (6 bases). The CDR3 runs to 15 residues. Germline V gives CDR1 SGHAT, CDR2 FQDESV (reference sequence). Trimming cost V 4 bases and J 2 bases, with 14 bases left between them. CDR3 in DNA: TGTGCCAGCAGCTCCGGACAGTCATCTCAAGAGACCCAGTACTTC. Amino acids: CASSSGQSSQETQYF. The full variable domain, completed using reference TRBV11-1 and TRBJ2-5, is EAEVAQSPRYKITEKSQAVAFWCDPISGHATLYWYRQILGQGPELLVQFQDESVVDDSQLPKDRFSAERLKGVDSTLKIQPAELGDSAMYLCASSSGQSSQETQYFGPGTRLLVL.

This clonotype was counted between two and nine times. The chain uses TRBV29-1 and TRBJ1-1, with a weak D call TRBD1 (6 bases). Germline loops: CDR1 SQVTM, CDR2 ANQGSEA. There are 15 residues in the CDR3. The V end was cut by 6 bases, the J end by 3 bases, with 20 bases between. As DNA, the CDR3 is TGCAGCGTGGCCAACAGGGTAGCTATGCACACTGAAGCTTTCTTT. This gives the protein CSVANRVAMHTEAFF.

This chain links TRBV7-2 with TRBJ1-2; maybe TRBD1 (6 bases). V lost 5 bases, J lost 8 bases, and 15 bases lay in between. This CDR3 is built from 13 residues. CDR1 is SGHTA and CDR2 is FQGNSA in the germline V gene. CDR3 region: CASSLRQDGGYTF. In DNA, the CDR3 is TGTGCCAGCAGCCTCCGACAGGATGGGGGCTACACCTTC.

This clonotype was seen a few times. V usage is TRBV5-1 and J usage is TRBJ2-2, with D perhaps TRBD1 (5 bases). This CDR3 comprises 14 residues. Germline V gene data show CDR1 as SGHRS and CDR2 as YFSETQ. V was clipped by 1 base and J by 5 bases, with 9 bases between them. Here the CDR3 reads CASSLPAGTGELFF. The CDR3 DNA follows: TGCGCCAGCAGCTTGCCTGCAGGGACCGGGGAGCTGTTTTTT.

The V and J genes are TRBV12-3 or TRBV12-4 and TRBJ2-1, with 9 bases fitting TRBD1. The trim removed 1 base at V and 6 bases at J, leaving 4 bases unmatched. There are 15 residues in the CDR3. CDR3 sequence reads: CASSLEQGALNEQFF. CDR3 DNA: TGTGCCAGCAGTTTAGAACAGGGGGCGCTCAATGAGCAGTTCTTC.

The chain has TRBV20-1 and TRBJ1-5; the match to TRBD1 covers 7 bases. V was pared by 0 bases and J by 5 bases, with 4 bases of the junction left unmatched. The CDR3 loop spans 14 amino acids. Germline lookup yields CDR1 DFQATT and CDR2 SNEGSKA (reference sequence). CDR3: CSARESDRDQPQHF. The DNA for the CDR3 is TGCAGTGCTAGAGAAAGCGACAGGGATCAGCCCCAGCATTTT.

This rearrangement joins TRBV25-1 to TRBJ2-3, with TRBD2 matching 9 bases. The V gene's germline CDR1 is MGHDK and CDR2 SYGVNS. The V gene end was trimmed by 1 base and the J gene end by 4 bases; junction bases not matched to a gene: 6. The CDR3 length is 16 residues. The CDR3 loop is CASSELVAGAADTQYF. The DNA of the CDR3 is TGTGCCAGCAGTGAATTGGTAGCGGGAGCGGCAGATACGCAGTATTTT.

In nucleotides, the CDR3 is TGTGCCAGCAGCGGAAGGGACGGGTTTAACTATGGCTACACCTTC. Translation: CASSGRDGFNYGYTF. The chain links TRBV9 to TRBJ1-2, with D possibly being TRBD1 (5 bases). The CDR3 length is 15 residues. Trimming removed 3 bases at V and 1 base at J, with 13 bases between. Germline V CDR1 and CDR2: SGDLS, YYNGEE. The whole variable domain, remainder taken from reference TRBV9 and TRBJ1-2, is DSGVTQTPKHLITATGQRVTLRCSPRSGDLSVYWYQQSLDQGLQFLIQYYNGEERAKGNILERFSAQQFPDLHSELNLSSLELGDSALYFCASSGRDGFNYGYTFGSGTRLTVV.

The chain joins TRBV29-1 to TRBJ2-1; 11 nucleotides agree with TRBD2. The trim removed 7 bases at V and 4 bases at J, leaving 6 bases unmatched. This CDR3 contains 14 residues. Germline CDR1 is SQVTM and CDR2 is ANQGSEA. The CDR3 region has the DNA TGCAGCGCCGAGGGACTAGCGGCGTACAATGAGCAGTTCTTC. This translates into CSAEGLAAYNEQFF.